The 8 T cell receptor beta chains in this list originate from one sample, sequenced in a study of T cells in Graves' hyperthyroidism and ophthalmopathy. Researchers amplified the TCR beta CDR3 regions from RNA transcripts. The primer set for the first-round RT-PCR of the TCR CDR3 was HTBI. MiXCR, run by TCRdb on the multiplex PCR reads, gives a single entry per CDR3 protein. The data contain 300,000 to 450,000 distinct CDR3 sequences, around a sixth of them seen just once; the ten biggest clones take up 35% to 45%. Sequenced: blood. Receptors originate from a man aged 18 to 35 with Graves' ophthalmopathy.

This clonotype was counted between two and nine times. The rearrangement links TRBV9 to TRBJ2-4; D might be TRBD2 (6 bases). Germline V gene data show CDR1 as SGDLS and CDR2 as YYNGEE. This CDR3 has 15 residues. The V end lost 2 bases, the J end lost 6 bases, and 15 bases lay between the germline ends. CDR3 DNA sequence: TGTGCCAGCAGCGTGACCAGCCTGGAGGGAAACATTCAGTACTTC. It specifies CASSVTSLEGNIQYF.

This clonotype appeared many times. The chain has TRBV12-3 or TRBV12-4 and TRBJ1-2; D is ambiguous. V dropped 5 bases and J dropped 1 base, with 8 bases sitting between them. The CDR3 spans 13 residues. The CDR3 DNA reads as TGTGCCAGCAGTCCTCCCATTAACTATGGCTACACCTTC. Its translation: CASSPPINYGYTF.

This clonotype came up many times. The rearrangement uses TRBV2 and TRBJ1-1; the D is unclear. The CDR3 extends over 14 amino acids. Trimming left V 1 base short and J 4 bases short, with 10 bases between. The germline V gene encodes CDR1 SNHLY and CDR2 FYNNEI. The CDR3 is CASSEGGTTTEAFF. The CDR3 DNA is TGTGCCAGCAGTGAAGGAGGAACGACCACTGAAGCTTTCTTT.

This clonotype has ten or more counts. J is TRBJ1-2 and V is TRBV12-3 or TRBV12-4; D is undetermined. The CDR3 is made up of 16 amino acids. The V gene lost 5 bases and the J gene lost 8 bases, with 24 bases spanning the gap. The CDR3 protein is CASSSPFWVGSWGYTF. In DNA form, the CDR3 reads TGTGCCAGCAGTAGCCCCTTTTGGGTCGGGTCCTGGGGCTACACCTTC.

This sequence joins TRBV11-2 and TRBJ2-4, with D possibly matching TRBD1 (7 bases). CDR1 and CDR2 from the germline V gene are SGHAT and FQNNGV. The CDR3 extends over 17 amino acids. The V end was cut by 6 bases, the J end by 0 bases, with 18 bases between. The CDR3 reads CASRQIRGTLAKNIQYF. In nucleotides, the CDR3 is TGTGCCAGCAGACAGATCAGGGGGACTTTAGCCAAAAACATTCAGTACTTC.

Ten or more counts support this clonotype. V gene TRBV2 combines with J gene TRBJ1-2; 9 nucleotides line up with TRBD1. V lost 4 bases, J lost 2 bases, and 5 bases stayed unmatched. The CDR3 covers 15 residues. The germline V gene encodes CDR1 SNHLY and CDR2 FYNNEI. CDR3: CASSVPGQGNYGYTF. The CDR3 DNA is TGTGCCAGCAGTGTACCGGGACAGGGAAACTATGGCTACACCTTC.

This chain connects TRBV5-1 to TRBJ1-1, with 8 nucleotides matching TRBD1. The CDR3 has 17 residues. V gave up 3 bases and J gave up 2 bases; unmatched junction bases: 12. CDR1 and CDR2 (germline): SGHRS, YFSETQ. CDR3 protein: CASSWSRGPGHNTEAFF. The CDR3 nucleotides are TGCGCCAGCAGCTGGAGCAGGGGGCCGGGACACAACACTGAAGCTTTCTTT.

This clonotype came up many times. The chain recombines TRBV7-2 with TRBJ1-3; D is uncertain. Germline lookup yields CDR1 SGHTA and CDR2 FQGNSA. The CDR3 extends over 13 amino acids. Trimming removed 5 bases from V and 4 bases from J, with 9 bases in between. The CDR3 spells CASSTNRGNTIYF. The CDR3 nucleotides are TGTGCCAGCAGCACGAACCGAGGAAACACCATATATTTT.